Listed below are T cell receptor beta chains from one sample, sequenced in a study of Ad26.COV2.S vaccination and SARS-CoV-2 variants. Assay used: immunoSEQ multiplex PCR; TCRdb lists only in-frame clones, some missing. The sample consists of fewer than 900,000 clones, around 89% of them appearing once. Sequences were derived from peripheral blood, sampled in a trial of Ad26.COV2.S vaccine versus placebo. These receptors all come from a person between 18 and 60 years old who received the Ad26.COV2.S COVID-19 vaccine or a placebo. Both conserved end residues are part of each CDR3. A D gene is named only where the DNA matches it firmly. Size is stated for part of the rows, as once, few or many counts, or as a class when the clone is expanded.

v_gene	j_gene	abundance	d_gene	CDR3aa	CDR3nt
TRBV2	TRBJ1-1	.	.	CASSDRVMNTEAFF	TGTGCCAGCAGCGACAGAGTCATGAACACTGAAGCTTTCTTT
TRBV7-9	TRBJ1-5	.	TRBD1	CASSLPPGQSSSRGPQHF	TGTGCCAGCAGCTTACCCCCGGGACAGTCTTCTTCTAGGGGACCCCAGCATTTT
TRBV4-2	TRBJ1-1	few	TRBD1	CASSQERGGGTEAFF	TGTGCCAGCAGCCAAGAGAGAGGGGGCGGCACTGAAGCTTTCTTT
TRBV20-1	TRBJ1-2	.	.	CSAQGNYGYTF	TGCAGTGCGCAGGGAAACTATGGCTACACCTTC
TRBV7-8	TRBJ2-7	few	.	CASSELYEQYF	TGTGCCAGCAGCGAATTATACGAGCAGTACTTC
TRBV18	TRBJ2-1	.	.	CASSSTRFEEQFF	TGTGCCAGCTCATCAACTAGATTCGAGGAGCAGTTCTTC
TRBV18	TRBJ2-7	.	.	CASSPAPGTGPYEQYF	TGTGCCAGCTCACCAGCCCCCGGGACTGGACCCTACGAGCAGTACTTC
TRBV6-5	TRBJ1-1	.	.	CASRGSGTTEAFF	TGTGCCAGCAGGGGTTCCGGGACCACTGAAGCTTTCTTT
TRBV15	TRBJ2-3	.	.	CATSPLGYTQYF	TGTGCCACCAGCCCTCTAGGATATACGCAGTATTTT
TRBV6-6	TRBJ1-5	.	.	CASSDYTRQPQHF	TGTGCCAGCAGTGACTATACCAGACAGCCCCAGCATTTT
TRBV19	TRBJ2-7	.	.	CASSLSRDYEQYF	TGTGCCAGTAGTCTCAGTAGGGACTACGAGCAGTACTTC
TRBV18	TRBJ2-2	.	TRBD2	CASSLLAGTAGELFF	TGTGCCAGCTCACTCCTAGCGGGGACTGCCGGGGAGCTGTTTTTT
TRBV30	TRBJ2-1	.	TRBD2	CAWMRRTSGRAFYNEQFF	TGTGCCTGGATGCGGCGGACTAGCGGGAGAGCTTTTTACAATGAGCAGTTCTTC
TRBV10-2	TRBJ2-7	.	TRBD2	CASRLAGGGYEQYF	TGCGCCAGCCGATTAGCGGGAGGGGGGTACGAGCAGTACTTC
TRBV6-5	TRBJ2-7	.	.	CASSLARKAHEQYF	TGTGCCAGCAGTCTCGCCAGGAAGGCCCACGAGCAGTACTTC
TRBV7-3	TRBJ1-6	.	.	CASSLEGTSSPLHF	TGTGCCAGCAGCTTAGAGGGGACGAGTTCACCCCTCCACTTT
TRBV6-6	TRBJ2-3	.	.	CASSWVSTDTQYF	TGTGCCAGCAGTTGGGTTAGCACAGATACGCAGTATTTT
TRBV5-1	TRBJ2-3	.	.	CASRREGVDTQYF	TGCGCCAGCAGAAGGGAAGGGGTGGATACGCAGTATTTT
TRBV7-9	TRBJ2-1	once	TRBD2	CASSSLAGVYNEQFF	TGTGCCAGCAGCTCTTTAGCGGGGGTCTACAATGAGCAGTTCTTC
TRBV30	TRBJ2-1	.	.	CAWSTAGEQFF	TGTGCCTGGAGCACCGCTGGTGAGCAGTTCTTC
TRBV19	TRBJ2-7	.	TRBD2	CASSPAGLVYEQYF	TGTGCCAGTAGTCCCGCGGGACTAGTCTACGAGCAGTACTTC
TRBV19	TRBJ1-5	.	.	CASSIAHDRLGQPQHF	TGTGCCAGTAGTATCGCCCACGACAGACTCGGTCAGCCCCAGCATTTT
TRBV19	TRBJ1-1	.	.	CASKNDREKGTEAFF	TGTGCCAGTAAAAATGACCGGGAAAAAGGCACTGAAGCTTTCTTT
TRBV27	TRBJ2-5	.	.	CASSPFWYQETQYF	TGTGCCAGCAGTCCCTTTTGGTACCAAGAGACCCAGTACTTC
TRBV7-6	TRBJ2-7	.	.	CASSLADEAGPGYEQYF	TGTGCCAGCAGCTTAGCCGATGAGGCAGGTCCGGGGTACGAGCAGTACTTC
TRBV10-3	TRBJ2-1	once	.	CATRVGGHNEQFF	TGTGCCACCCGCGTCGGGGGCCACAATGAGCAGTTCTTC
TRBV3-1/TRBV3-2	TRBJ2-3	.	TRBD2	CASSPAAGGTQYF	TGTGCCAGCAGCCCCGCCGCGGGGGGTACGCAGTATTTT
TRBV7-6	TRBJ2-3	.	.	CASSLGPDGTQYF	TGTGCCAGCAGCTTAGGGCCGGATGGGACGCAGTATTTT
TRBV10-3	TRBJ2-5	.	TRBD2	CAISAGLAEETQYF	TGTGCCATCAGTGCCGGACTAGCGGAAGAGACCCAGTACTTC
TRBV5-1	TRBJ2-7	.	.	CASSGTTFPYEQYF	TGCGCCAGCAGCGGAACGACATTTCCCTACGAGCAGTACTTC
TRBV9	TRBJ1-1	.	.	CASSVSLLNTEAFF	TGTGCCAGCAGCGTCAGCCTCCTGAACACTGAAGCTTTCTTT
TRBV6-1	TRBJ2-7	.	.	CASSEVGLEQYF	TGTGCCAGCAGTGAGGTAGGGTTGGAGCAGTACTTC
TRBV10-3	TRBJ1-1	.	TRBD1	CAISANGQGAEAFF	TGTGCCATCTCGGCCAACGGACAGGGGGCTGAAGCTTTCTTT
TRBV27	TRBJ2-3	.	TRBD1	CASRDRDGADTQYF	TGTGCCAGCAGGGACAGGGATGGTGCCGATACGCAGTATTTT
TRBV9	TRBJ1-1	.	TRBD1	CASREGDRGTEAFF	TGTGCCAGCAGGGAGGGGGACAGGGGTACTGAAGCTTTCTTT
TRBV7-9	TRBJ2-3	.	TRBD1	CASSLQGAEDTQYF	TGTGCCAGCAGCTTACAGGGGGCTGAAGATACGCAGTATTTT
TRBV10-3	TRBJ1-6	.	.	CAISEKGPFGANSPLHF	TGTGCCATCAGTGAGAAGGGCCCGTTCGGGGCTAATTCACCCCTCCACTTT
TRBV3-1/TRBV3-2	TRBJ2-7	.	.	CASSQQGSYEQYF	TGTGCCAGCAGCCAGCAAGGCTCCTACGAGCAGTACTTC
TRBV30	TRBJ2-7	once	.	CAWSPSYEQYF	TGTGCCTGGAGTCCGAGCTACGAGCAGTACTTC
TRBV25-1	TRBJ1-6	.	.	CASTQGRGGYSPLHF	TGTGCCAGCACCCAAGGCAGGGGTGGATACTCACCCCTCCACTTT
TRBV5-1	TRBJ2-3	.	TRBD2	CASSVGTNGRTDTQYF	TGCGCCAGCAGCGTGGGGACTAACGGTCGCACAGATACGCAGTATTTT
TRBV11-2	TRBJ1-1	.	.	CASSLPQGFNTEAFF	TGTGCCAGCAGCCTCCCCCAGGGCTTTAACACTGAAGCTTTCTTT
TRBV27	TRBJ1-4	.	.	CASSQAGAAQNEKLFF	TGTGCCAGCAGTCAGGCAGGGGCCGCGCAGAATGAAAAACTGTTTTTT
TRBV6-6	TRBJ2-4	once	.	CASSITGPGGENIQYF	TGTGCCAGCAGTATAACCGGACCCGGGGGAGAAAACATTCAGTACTTC
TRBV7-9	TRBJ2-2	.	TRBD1	CASSSGTGGTGELFF	TGTGCCAGCAGCTCCGGGACAGGGGGCACCGGGGAGCTGTTTTTT
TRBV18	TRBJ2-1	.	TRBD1	CASSPPWGQGGVNEQFF	TGTGCCAGCTCACCACCGTGGGGACAGGGAGGTGTAAATGAGCAGTTCTTC
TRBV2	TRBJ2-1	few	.	CASSALGPGVDEQFF	TGTGCCAGCAGTGCCCTGGGCCCGGGGGTCGATGAGCAGTTCTTC
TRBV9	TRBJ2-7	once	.	CASSVAPSVGEQYF	TGTGCCAGCAGCGTAGCTCCTAGCGTGGGGGAGCAGTACTTC
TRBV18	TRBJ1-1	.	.	CASSPPFSNTEAFF	TGTGCCAGCTCACCACCCTTCTCGAACACTGAAGCTTTCTTT